These 30 T cell receptor beta chains share one sample of origin, sequenced in a study of technical replicates of blood from a handful of donors. TCRdb keeps only in-frame clones here, not all; method: immunoSEQ multiplex PCR. The profile shows more than 65,000 clones, roughly 97% of them singletons. What was sequenced was T cells isolated from PBMCs. The origin of the receptors is a human donor in good health.

The chain uses TRBV11-2 and TRBJ2-1; 9 bases are shared with TRBD2. The germline V gene has CDR1 SGHAT and CDR2 FQNNGV. V shed 10 bases and J 5 bases; nucleotides not matched to a gene: 12. This CDR3 is 15 amino acids long. CDR3 in DNA: TGTGCCATCCACTCTTGGGCTAGCGGGAACAATGAGCAGTTCTTC. It codes for CAIHSWASGNNEQFF.

The rearrangement uses TRBV7-2 and TRBJ2-1, with 10 bases aligning to TRBD2. From germline, CDR1 is SGHTA and CDR2 FQGNSA. CDR3 length: 16 residues. V was pared by 1 base and J by 7 bases, with 7 bases of the junction left unmatched. CDR3 loop: CASSLVGGLAVNEQFF. The CDR3 DNA reads as TGTGCCAGCAGCTTAGTAGGAGGACTAGCGGTAAATGAGCAGTTCTTC.

The chain joins TRBV10-1 to TRBJ2-4; no clear D gene. V was shortened by 3 bases and J by 0 bases, with 6 bases between the two germline ends. This CDR3 has 14 residues. Germline V CDR1 and CDR2: WNHNN, SYGVQD (reference sequence). DNA for the CDR3: TGCGCCAGCAGTGATTTACTAGCCAAAAACATTCAGTACTTC. Protein: CASSDLLAKNIQYF.

This clone was seen a few times. In DNA form, the CDR3 reads TGTGCCAGCAGCTTACTAGCGGGAGGGAACGAGCAGTACTTC. Translation gives CASSLLAGGNEQYF. The chain employs TRBV7-6 and TRBJ2-7; 12 bases line up with TRBD2. V shed 2 bases, J shed 5 bases, and the junction held 1 base outside the gene matches. Germline V gives CDR1 SGHVS, CDR2 FNYEAQ. The CDR3 totals 14 residues.

The sample holds one count of this clone. This chain uses TRBV9 with TRBJ1-1; possibly TRBD1 for D (5 bases). Deletions cut 4 bases from V and 11 bases from J, with 18 bases between. CDR1 and CDR2 (germline): SGDLS, YYNGEE. The CDR3 consists of 13 residues. As DNA, the CDR3 is TGTGCCAGCAGCCCCGGGGTGGGGGGGATGGCTTTCTTT. This encodes CASSPGVGGMAFF.

The rearrangement joins TRBV5-1 to TRBJ1-3; 9 nucleotides line up with TRBD1. The trim removed 0 bases at V and 6 bases at J, leaving 13 bases unmatched. Germline CDR1 reads SGHRS; CDR2 reads YFSETQ. The CDR3 length is 18 residues. CDR3 residues: CASSLATTGQGGENTIYF. CDR3 bases: TGCGCCAGCAGCTTGGCGACCACGGGACAGGGCGGGGAAAACACCATATATTTT.

This clone showed up just once. CDR3 residues: CASSSSRNTGELFF. CDR3 coding DNA: TGTGCCAGCAGCTCTAGTCGGAACACCGGGGAGCTGTTTTTT. This chain uses TRBV11-1 with TRBJ2-2; D remains unclear. V was clipped by 4 bases and J by 1 base, with 7 bases between them. The CDR3 sequence is 14 residues long. Germline V gene data show CDR1 as SGHAT and CDR2 as FQDESV (reference sequence).

This chain connects TRBV15 to TRBJ2-7; 12 nucleotides agree with TRBD1. This CDR3 comprises 15 residues. V shed 7 bases, J shed 3 bases, and the junction held 7 bases outside the gene matches. Germline V gene lookup returns CDR1 LNHNV and CDR2 YYDKDF (reference sequence). As DNA, the CDR3 is TGTGCCACCACGACCGGGACAGGGGGCTTCTACGAGCAGTACTTC. Encoded protein: CATTTGTGGFYEQYF.

The J gene is TRBJ1-2, the V gene TRBV27; D not resolved. CDR3 length: 13 residues. The germline CDR1 and CDR2 sequences are MNHEY and SMNVEV (reference sequence). V was shortened by 6 bases and J by 4 bases, with 12 bases between the two germline ends. The CDR3 here is CASSFSPTYGYTF. The CDR3, as DNA: TGTGCCAGCAGCTTTAGCCCCACCTATGGCTACACCTTC.

The chain has TRBV21-1 and TRBJ1-5; the table's TRBD1 call for D was not verified on the DNA. TRBV21-1 corresponds to a pseudogene. The CDR3 has 15 residues. For the CDR3, the DNA is TGTGCCAGCAGCAAAGTTGTACAGGCCGATCAGCCCCAGCATTTT. It is translated as CASSKVVQADQPQHF.

The V gene is TRBV5-1, the J gene TRBJ1-5; 8 bases are a match to TRBD1. The CDR3 length is 14 residues. Trimming removed 4 bases from V and 4 bases from J; junction bases left unmatched: 4. The germline V gene encodes CDR1 SGHRS and CDR2 YFSETQ. CDR3 nucleotide sequence: TGCGCCAGCAGCATCGGACAGGGTAATCAGCCCCAGCATTTT. It encodes CASSIGQGNQPQHF.

The chain is built from TRBV18 and TRBJ2-4; TRBD2 matches at 12 bases. This CDR3 contains 20 residues. Germline CDR1 and CDR2: KGHSH and LQKENI. The ends lost 4 bases at V and 0 bases at J; junction bases unmatched: 13. CDR3 loop: CASSLTGQGLAGSAKNIQYF. CDR3 coding DNA: TGTGCCAGCTCACTCACAGGTCAAGGACTAGCGGGATCAGCCAAAAACATTCAGTACTTC.

V and J are TRBV29-1 and TRBJ2-5; TRBD2 is a possible D gene (6 bases). This CDR3 contains 12 residues. V lost 6 bases and J 2 bases, leaving 10 bases between the germline ends. Germline CDR1 reads SQVTM; CDR2 reads ANQGSEA. The CDR3 coding sequence is TGCAGCGTAGTAGCGGAACAAGAGACCCAGTACTTC. It encodes CSVVAEQETQYF.

The chain links TRBV4-1 to TRBJ2-2, with 11 bases aligning to TRBD2. The CDR3 length is 19 residues. Germline-derived CDR1 and CDR2 are MGHRA and YSYEKL. V lost 1 base to trimming and J lost 0 bases; unmatched junction nucleotides: 7. The CDR3 sequence: CASSQALLAGETNTGELFF. The CDR3, as DNA: TGCGCCAGCAGCCAAGCTTTACTAGCGGGAGAAACGAACACCGGGGAGCTGTTTTTT.

The V call is TRBV4-1, the J call TRBJ1-1, with D possibly being TRBD1 (6 bases). The CDR3 has 14 residues. V was clipped by 4 bases and J by 3 bases, with 12 bases between them. Looked up from germline, CDR1 is MGHRA and CDR2 is YSYEKL. This CDR3 is CASSLQGQYTEAFF. CDR3 nucleotides: TGCGCCAGCAGCCTACAGGGTCAGTACACTGAAGCTTTCTTT.

This sequence joins TRBV14 and TRBJ2-7, with TRBD2 as a possible D gene (5 bases). The CDR3 spans 15 residues. The V and J ends lost 0 bases and 0 bases respectively, with 9 bases between them. The germline CDR1 and CDR2 sequences are SGHDN and FVKESK. The CDR3 DNA reads TGTGCCAGCAGCCAAGATCGACTACCCTCCTACGAGCAGTACTTC. Its protein is CASSQDRLPSYEQYF. The complete variable domain, with remaining parts taken from reference TRBV14 and TRBJ2-7, reads EAGVTQFPSHSVIEKGQTVTLRCDPISGHDNLYWYRRVMGKEIKFLLHFVKESKQDESGMPNNRFLAERTGGTYSTLKVQPAELEDSGVYFCASSQDRLPSYEQYFGPGTRLTVT.

The V gene is TRBV18, the J gene TRBJ1-4, with TRBD1 as a possible D gene (6 bases). Germline V gene lookup returns CDR1 KGHSH and CDR2 LQKENI. CDR3 length equals 13 residues. Trimming removed 2 bases at V and 8 bases at J, with 9 bases between. The CDR3 coding sequence is TGTGCCAGCTCACCAGGGACAAGGGAAAAACTGTTTTTT. It is translated as CASSPGTREKLFF.

This chain uses TRBV10-2 with TRBJ1-1; TRBD1 is a possible D gene (5 bases). Looked up from germline, CDR1 is WSHSY and CDR2 is SAAADI. This CDR3 contains 12 residues. The V end lost 5 bases, the J end lost 7 bases, and 11 bases lay between the germline ends. The DNA of the CDR3 is TGCGCCAGCAGTCCCCAGGGATTTGAAGCTTTCTTT. Amino acids: CASSPQGFEAFF.

CDR3 DNA sequence: TGTGCCAGCAATTCAGGGTCCTACGAGCAGTACTTC. Translated, it gives CASNSGSYEQYF. The chain combines TRBV27 with TRBJ2-7; a weak D match, TRBD1 (5 bases). Trimming pared 7 bases from V and 1 base from J, leaving 8 bases between. Germline V gene sequence: CDR1 MNHEY, CDR2 SMNVEV (reference sequence). This CDR3 is 12 amino acids long.

This CDR3 reads CASSRGKPQHF. As DNA, the CDR3 is TGTGCCAGTAGCAGGGGAAAGCCCCAGCATTTT. The chain links TRBV19 to TRBJ1-5; tentatively, D is TRBD1 (6 bases). V lost 6 bases to trimming and J lost 8 bases, with 8 bases between them. Per the germline V gene, CDR1 is LNHDA and CDR2 is SQIVND (reference sequence). The CDR3 consists of 11 residues.

This clone occurred once. This chain links TRBV6-5 with TRBJ2-7; possibly TRBD1 for D (6 bases). The CDR3 has 13 amino acids. V shed 8 bases and J shed 5 bases, with 16 bases lying between them. Germline-derived CDR1 and CDR2 are MNHEY and SVGAGI. CDR3 protein: CASGINRVHEQYF. DNA for the CDR3: TGTGCCAGCGGAATAAACAGGGTTCACGAGCAGTACTTC.

V and J are TRBV28 and TRBJ2-1; the match to TRBD2 covers 8 bases. Germline CDR1 reads MDHEN; CDR2 reads SYDVKM. The CDR3 is 15 residues long. Germline trimming cut 3 bases from V and 7 bases from J; bases unmatched to any gene: 8. For the CDR3, the DNA is TGTGCCAGCAGTTTTACGGGACTAGTCCAAAATGAGCAGTTCTTC. This gives the protein CASSFTGLVQNEQFF.

Comment on this clone: Compared with germline, one end of the junction differs, possibly owing to a read error. The chain joins TRBV20-1 to TRBJ2-3, with D unclear. This CDR3 comprises 8 residues. Germline values: CDR1 DFQATT, CDR2 SNEGSKA (reference sequence). DNA of the CDR3: TGCAAGGTTCGACTTACCGATTTT. Translated, it gives CKVRLTDF.

This clone is a singleton in its sample. The chain recombines TRBV11-2 with TRBJ2-7; tentatively, D is TRBD1 (6 bases). The CDR3 is 13 residues long. Germline CDR1 SGHAT, CDR2 FQNNGV. The ends were cut back, 6 bases at V and 3 bases at J, with 12 bases in the middle. The DNA of the CDR3 is TGTGCCAGCAGTAGGGACACACTCTACGAGCAGTACTTC. Protein: CASSRDTLYEQYF.

This sequence joins TRBV5-1 and TRBJ1-5; D is ambiguous. Germline assignment: CDR1 SGHRS and CDR2 YFSETQ. V was pared by 2 bases and J by 5 bases, with 8 bases between. The length of the CDR3 is 13 residues. CDR3 sequence: CASSLTADQPQHF. CDR3 coding DNA: TGCGCCAGCAGCTTAACAGCTGATCAGCCCCAGCATTTT.

J is TRBJ1-2 and V is TRBV5-4; D remains unclear. Germline assignment: CDR1 SGHNT and CDR2 YYREEE (reference sequence). The CDR3 spans 14 residues. Trimming took off 6 bases at V and 8 bases at J, with 20 bases between the two ends. The CDR3 DNA is TGTGCCAGCAACTTTCCCGATTTGCGAGGGGGCTACACCTTC. Its protein product is CASNFPDLRGGYTF.

V gene TRBV28 combines with J gene TRBJ1-1; D is possibly TRBD1 (6 bases). Trimming pared 8 bases from V and 4 bases from J, leaving 14 bases between. Germline assignment: CDR1 MDHEN and CDR2 SYDVKM. The CDR3 loop spans 13 amino acids. The CDR3 sequence: CASFTSRGTEAFF. The DNA for the CDR3 is TGTGCCAGCTTCACATCCAGGGGCACTGAAGCTTTCTTT.

V usage is TRBV5-4 and J usage is TRBJ2-2; 15 bases match TRBD2. Germline CDR1 reads SGHNT; CDR2 reads YYREEE (reference sequence). The CDR3 has 18 amino acids. Trimming at V came to 4 bases and at J to 0 bases, leaving 4 bases not matched to a gene. The CDR3 DNA reads as TGTGCCAGCAGCCCGGGACTAGCGGGAGGCGCGAACACCGGGGAGCTGTTTTTT. It codes for CASSPGLAGGANTGELFF. The full variable domain, with the rest looked up from reference TRBV5-4 and TRBJ2-2, is ETGVTQSPTHLIKTRGQQVTLRCSSQSGHNTVSWYQQALGQGPQFIFQYYREEENGRGNFPPRFSGLQFPNYSSELNVNALELDDSALYLCASSPGLAGGANTGELFFGEGSRLTVL.

For the CDR3, the DNA is TGTGCCGGAAGACAGGCCAAGGTCGCCAACACCATATATTTT. The encoded protein is CAGRQAKVANTIYF. The V gene is TRBV28, the J gene TRBJ1-3; D is perhaps TRBD1 (6 bases). CDR3 length: 14 amino acids. Trimming stripped 11 bases from V and 7 bases from J, with 21 bases between. Germline V gene data show CDR1 as MDHEN and CDR2 as SYDVKM.

This chain connects TRBV5-1 to TRBJ2-7; 9 bases line up with TRBD1. J was trimmed by 1 base and V by 7 bases; bases with no gene match: 0. The CDR3 loop spans 12 amino acids. Germline values: CDR1 SGHRS, CDR2 YFSETQ. CDR3 amino acids: CASGTGSYEQYF. In nucleotides, the CDR3 is TGCGCCAGCGGGACAGGGTCCTACGAGCAGTACTTC. Supplemented by reference TRBV5-1 and TRBJ2-7, the full variable domain reads KAGVTQTPRYLIKTRGQQVTLSCSPISGHRSVSWYQQTPGQGLQFLFEYFSETQRNKGNFPGRFSGRQFSNSRSEMNVSTLELGDSALYLCASGTGSYEQYFGPGTRLTVT.